This record covers a single T cell receptor beta chain. The antigen remains undetermined. With 60 Vbeta and 13 Jbeta primers, the PCR was carried out. Original processing methods: A later analysis counted 70 million to 85 million unique TCR beta chains, some 11 million shared. Only in-frame clones appear in the TCRdb table, and some are missing; sequencing was by immunoSEQ multiplex PCR. V and J calls and clone size are given by that table; D and trimming were obtained from the DNA. The table for this sample gives about 120,000 clones. The V gene's germline CDR1 is SNHLY and CDR2 FYNNEI. The CDR3 runs 14 residues. Trimming cost V 4 bases and J 5 bases; bases outside gene matches: 5. When sampled, the donors appeared nominally healthy, though they likely had unrecorded immune exposures. The sample comes from a study of cytomegalovirus exposure and HLA in healthy donors. Overall study results and limits: TCR beta chains numbering approximately 150 were designated cytomegalovirus-associated. TCR beta sequences reportedly predicted the HLA-A and HLA-B alleles of most subjects accurately.

The V gene is TRBV2, the J gene TRBJ1-1; 9 bases are a match to TRBD1. This TCR derives from a man aged 25 to 45 in good health and CMV-seronegative. Sequencing input: PBMCs. CDR3 sequence reads: CASSGRTGDTEAFF. DNA of the CDR3: TGTGCCAGCAGTGGACGGACAGGGGATACTGAAGCTTTCTTT.